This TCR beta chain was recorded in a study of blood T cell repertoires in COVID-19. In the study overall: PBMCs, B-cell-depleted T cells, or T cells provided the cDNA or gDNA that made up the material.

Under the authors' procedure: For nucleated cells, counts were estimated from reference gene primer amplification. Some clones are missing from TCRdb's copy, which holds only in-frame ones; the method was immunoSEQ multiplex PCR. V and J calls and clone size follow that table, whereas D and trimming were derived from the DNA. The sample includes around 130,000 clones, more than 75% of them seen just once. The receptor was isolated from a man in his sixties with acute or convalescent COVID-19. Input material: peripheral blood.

The CDR3 spells CASSPGGASGDEQYF. In nucleotides, the CDR3 is TGTGCCAGCAGCCCCGGCGGGGCTAGCGGTGACGAGCAGTACTTC. The chain has TRBV9 and TRBJ2-7; TRBD2 agrees at 7 bases. The CDR3 is 15 amino acids. Germline V gene sequence: CDR1 SGDLS, CDR2 YYNGEE. J gave up 5 bases and V 4 bases, and 12 bases lay outside the gene matches.